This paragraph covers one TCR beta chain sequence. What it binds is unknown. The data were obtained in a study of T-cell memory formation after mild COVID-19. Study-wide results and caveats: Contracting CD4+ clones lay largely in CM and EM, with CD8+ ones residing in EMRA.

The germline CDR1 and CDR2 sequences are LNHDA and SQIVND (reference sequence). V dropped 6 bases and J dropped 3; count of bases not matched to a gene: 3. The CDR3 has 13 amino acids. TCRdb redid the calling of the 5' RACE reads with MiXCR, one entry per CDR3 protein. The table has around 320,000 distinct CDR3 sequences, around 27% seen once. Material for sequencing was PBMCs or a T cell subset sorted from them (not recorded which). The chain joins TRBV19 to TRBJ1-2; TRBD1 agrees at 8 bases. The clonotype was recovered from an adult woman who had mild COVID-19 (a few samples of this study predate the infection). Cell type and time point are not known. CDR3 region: CASREQGDYGYTF. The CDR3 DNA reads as TGTGCCAGTAGGGAACAGGGGGACTATGGCTACACCTTC.